The 28 T cell receptor beta chains listed next were all sequenced from one sample in a study of CD8 T cells in ankylosing spondylitis. Study-level results: Several highly homologous variants made up a TCR beta motif that seemed to typify ankylosing spondylitis blood.

For these receptors, no antigen is known. TCRdb re-called the 5' RACE reads through MiXCR, storing one row per CDR3 protein. The data show fewer than 650,000 distinct CDR3 sequences, 9.5% to 15% seen once. The sample taken for sequencing was blood, either unsorted or a sorted T cell fraction (not recorded which). These receptors were obtained from a male donor with ankylosing spondylitis.

The V and J genes are TRBV24-1 and TRBJ2-2; unclear D gene. Germline loops: CDR1 KGHDR, CDR2 SFDVKD. The CDR3 has 17 residues. V lost 4 bases, J lost 1 base, and 15 bases lay in between. As DNA, the CDR3 is TGTGCCACCAGTGACCCAAACCCGCGCGAGAACACCGGGGAGCTGTTTTTT. Its translation is CATSDPNPRENTGELFF.

This clonotype occurred many times. The chain recombines TRBV30 with TRBJ2-6; D may be TRBD2 (6 bases). V lost 4 bases, J lost 0 bases, and 13 bases lay in between. From germline, CDR1 is GTSNPN and CDR2 SVGIG (reference sequence). The CDR3 spans 16 residues. The CDR3 nucleotides are TGTGCCTGGAATCCCGGGAGCCTCTCTGGGGCCAACGTCCTGACTTTC. Protein: CAWNPGSLSGANVLTF.

This clonotype was counted between two and nine times. V usage is TRBV7-9 and J usage is TRBJ1-2; D uncertain. This CDR3 spans 14 amino acids. Trimming cost V 1 base and J 4 bases, with 10 bases left between them. CDR1 SEHNR and CDR2 FQNEAQ come from the germline V gene (reference sequence). The CDR3 region is CASSLGLSPYGYTF. CDR3 DNA sequence: TGTGCCAGCAGCTTAGGTTTGTCGCCCTATGGCTACACCTTC.

The V call is TRBV5-1, the J call TRBJ2-1; D not resolved. The CDR3 runs to 12 residues. V lost 7 bases to trimming and J lost 4 bases, with 9 bases between them. In germline, CDR1 is SGHRS, CDR2 YFSETQ. The CDR3 bases are TGCGCCAGCGGCACAGATTACAATGAGCAGTTCTTC. This translates into CASGTDYNEQFF.

This CDR3 reads CASSEFGDSGNTIYF. For the CDR3, the DNA is TGTGCCAGCAGTGAATTCGGGGACTCTGGAAACACCATATATTTT. This chain connects TRBV6-1 to TRBJ1-3; D not certain. Per the germline V gene, CDR1 is MNHNS and CDR2 is SASEGT. This CDR3 region has 15 residues. Trimming shortened V by 2 bases and J by 0 bases, and 8 bases separated the two germline ends.

The genes are TRBV4-1 and TRBJ2-3, with 7 bases fitting TRBD2. The germline CDR1 and CDR2 sequences are MGHRA and YSYEKL. The CDR3 is 16 amino acids. Trimming removed 0 bases from V and 1 base from J; junction bases left unmatched: 4. This chain's CDR3 is CASSQEASGRTDTQYF. The DNA of the CDR3 is TGCGCCAGCAGCCAAGAGGCTAGCGGACGCACAGATACGCAGTATTTT.

This clonotype was observed a handful of times. The chain combines TRBV5-1 with TRBJ2-3, with unresolved D. V was clipped by 7 bases and J by 0 bases, with 15 bases between them. CDR1 and CDR2 from the germline V gene are SGHRS and YFSETQ. The CDR3 covers 15 residues. As DNA, the CDR3 is TGCGCCAGCTCTGGGGTTGATACTAGCACAGATACGCAGTATTTT. This gives the protein CASSGVDTSTDTQYF.

The J gene is TRBJ2-3, the V gene TRBV5-6, with no clear D. This CDR3 is 14 amino acids long. Per the germline V gene, CDR1 is SGHDT and CDR2 is YYEEEE. Trimming took off 1 base at V and 3 bases at J, with 9 bases between the two ends. The CDR3 DNA sequence: TGTGCCAGCAGCTTGTTTTTCACGACAGATACGCAGTATTTT. Translated: CASSLFFTTDTQYF. The complete variable domain, with remaining parts taken from reference TRBV5-6 and TRBJ2-3, reads DAGVTQSPTHLIKTRGQQVTLRCSPKSGHDTVSWYQQALGQGPQFIFQYYEEEERQRGNFPDRFSGHQFPNYSSELNVNALLLGDSALYLCASSLFFTTDTQYFGPGTRLTVL.

In its sample, this clonotype was seen many times. The genes are TRBV5-1 and TRBJ2-3, with 13 bases that match TRBD2. The CDR3 is 17 amino acids. Germline loops: CDR1 SGHRS, CDR2 YFSETQ. The J segment lost 7 bases and the V segment lost 2 bases, leaving 10 bases of the junction unmatched. The CDR3 loop is CASSLQRTSGSPHTQYF. Here the CDR3 DNA reads TGCGCCAGCAGCTTACAACGGACTAGCGGGAGTCCCCATACGCAGTATTTT.

The genes are TRBV30 and TRBJ2-5, with no clear D. CDR1 and CDR2 from the germline V gene are GTSNPN and SVGIG (reference sequence). There are 10 residues in the CDR3. The V gene lost 5 bases and the J gene lost 5 bases, with 6 bases spanning the gap. The CDR3 sequence: CAWGVETQYF. The CDR3 bases are TGTGCCTGGGGGGTCGAGACCCAGTACTTC.

This chain uses TRBV11-2 with TRBJ2-7, with TRBD2 matching over 10 bases. CDR1 and CDR2 from the germline V gene are SGHAT and FQNNGV. The CDR3 has 15 amino acids. V lost 4 bases, J lost 3 bases, and 6 bases stayed unmatched. CDR3 coding DNA: TGTGCCAGCAGCTCACCTAGCGGGAGCATCTACGAGCAGTACTTC. Translation gives CASSSPSGSIYEQYF.

This clonotype was seen only a few times. This rearrangement joins TRBV29-1 to TRBJ2-5; TRBD1 matches 7 bases. This CDR3 has 14 residues. Germline loops: CDR1 SQVTM, CDR2 ANQGSEA. Trimming at V came to 5 bases and at J to 2 bases, leaving 8 bases not matched to a gene. The chain's CDR3 is CSVTNPRGQETQYF. Written as DNA, the CDR3 is TGCAGCGTTACAAATCCCAGGGGGCAAGAGACCCAGTACTTC.

This clonotype was recorded a few times. The V call is TRBV7-9, the J call TRBJ2-5; D perhaps matches TRBD1 (6 bases). V was clipped by 5 bases and J by 4 bases, with 14 bases between them. This CDR3 contains 14 residues. Germline-derived CDR1 and CDR2 are SEHNR and FQNEAQ (reference sequence). CDR3 amino acids: CASSDPGAGETQYF. The CDR3 nucleotides are TGTGCCAGCAGCGATCCAGGGGCAGGAGAGACCCAGTACTTC.

The V call is TRBV24-1, the J call TRBJ1-4; D remains unclear. Germline V lookup: CDR1 KGHDR, CDR2 SFDVKD. Trimming removed 4 bases from V and 7 bases from J, with 12 bases in between. CDR3 length equals 14 residues. The CDR3 is CATSDGSVSEKLFF. In DNA, the CDR3 is TGTGCCACCAGTGACGGGAGTGTAAGTGAAAAACTGTTTTTT.

This sequence joins TRBV29-1 and TRBJ1-5; a weak D match, TRBD1 (5 bases). Trimming removed 6 bases at V and 2 bases at J, with 11 bases between. The CDR3 extends over 13 amino acids. The germline V gene encodes CDR1 SQVTM and CDR2 ANQGSEA. This CDR3 is CSVTLGRNQPQHF. DNA for the CDR3: TGCAGCGTGACCTTGGGGCGCAATCAGCCCCAGCATTTT.

J is TRBJ2-3 and V is TRBV5-5, with 7 bases fitting TRBD1. CDR3 size: 17 residues. After removal of 4 bases from V and 2 bases from J, the junction contained 13 bases not matched to a gene. CDR1 SGHKS and CDR2 YYEKEE come from the germline V gene (reference sequence). The CDR3: CASSPRQGRTYTDTQYF. CDR3 DNA: TGTGCCAGCAGCCCGAGACAGGGACGGACTTACACAGATACGCAGTATTTT.

In DNA form, the CDR3 reads TGTGCCAGCAGCTTCGCGGAGTTTGGCGAGCAGTACTTC. It codes for CASSFAEFGEQYF. The chain employs TRBV7-9 and TRBJ2-7; D is unresolved. The germline V gene encodes CDR1 SEHNR and CDR2 FQNEAQ (reference sequence). Deletions cut 3 bases from V and 6 bases from J, with 12 bases between. The CDR3 extends over 13 amino acids.

The chain links TRBV5-1 to TRBJ1-6; tentative D call: TRBD1 (6 bases). The V end was cut by 3 bases, the J end by 14 bases, with 12 bases between. This CDR3 comprises 12 residues. Germline CDR1 reads SGHRS; CDR2 reads YFSETQ. The CDR3: CASSSDRLALHF. DNA of the CDR3: TGCGCCAGCAGCTCCGACAGGTTGGCCCTCCACTTT.

This chain links TRBV15 with TRBJ1-3; D ambiguous. The germline V gene has CDR1 LNHNV and CDR2 YYDKDF (reference sequence). The germline V and J ends were trimmed by 8 bases and 5 bases, with 13 bases remaining between them. This CDR3 comprises 13 residues. The DNA of the CDR3 is TGTGCCACCCAGGACTTGGGAAGAAACACCATATATTTT. Translated, it gives CATQDLGRNTIYF.

This clonotype was counted many times. The chain carries TRBV7-9 and TRBJ2-3; the D is unclear. Trimming removed 3 bases from V and 4 bases from J, with 11 bases in between. Germline V lookup: CDR1 SEHNR, CDR2 FQNEAQ (reference sequence). This CDR3 comprises 14 residues. The DNA for the CDR3 is TGTGCCAGCAGCTTCGGAAAGAGTGCAGATACGCAGTATTTT. Its protein is CASSFGKSADTQYF.

This clonotype was detected ten times or more. This rearrangement joins TRBV7-9 to TRBJ2-5, with 11 bases identical to TRBD2. Germline V gene data show CDR1 as SEHNR and CDR2 as FQNEAQ (reference sequence). The CDR3 length is 15 residues. Trimming cost V 3 bases and J 3 bases; bases outside gene matches: 3. This chain's CDR3 is CASSFRGLAEETQYF. The CDR3 DNA reads as TGTGCCAGCAGCTTTAGGGGACTAGCGGAAGAGACCCAGTACTTC.

The chain couples TRBV10-3 to TRBJ2-7; TRBD2 aligns across 11 bases. From germline, CDR1 is ENHRY and CDR2 SYGVKD. CDR3 length equals 17 residues. The J segment lost 0 bases and the V segment lost 11 bases, leaving 15 bases of the junction unmatched. For the CDR3, the DNA is TGTGCCGTCTGGGGACTAGCGGACACGTCGAGCTCCTACGAGCAGTACGTC. As protein: CAVWGLADTSSSYEQYV.

This clonotype was observed at least ten times. The chain links TRBV24-1 to TRBJ2-1; D not certain. Per germline, CDR1 KGHDR and CDR2 SFDVKD. The length of the CDR3 is 14 residues. Trimming took off 4 bases at V and 4 bases at J, with 10 bases between the two ends. The CDR3 DNA follows: TGTGCCACCAGTGACCCGGACGGTTACAATGAGCAGTTCTTC. This codes for CATSDPDGYNEQFF.

The V call is TRBV11-2, the J call TRBJ2-5; 7 nucleotides agree with TRBD1. Trimming cost V 5 bases and J 4 bases; bases outside gene matches: 7. CDR3 length: 14 amino acids. CDR1 is SGHAT and CDR2 is FQNNGV in the germline V gene. This CDR3 reads CASSQYRGPETQYF. The CDR3, as DNA: TGTGCCAGCAGCCAATACAGGGGACCAGAGACCCAGTACTTC. The whole variable domain, filled in from reference TRBV11-2 and TRBJ2-5, reads EAGVAQSPRYKIIEKRQSVAFWCNPISGHATLYWYQQILGQGPKLLIQFQNNGVVDDSQLPKDRFSAERLKGVDSTLKIQPAKLEDSAVYLCASSQYRGPETQYFGPGTRLLVL.

The rearrangement uses TRBV5-1 and TRBJ1-1; 8 positions match TRBD1. Losses at the gene ends were 3 bases for V and 5 bases for J; bases not matched to a gene: 6. Germline CDR1 and CDR2: SGHRS and YFSETQ. The length of the CDR3 is 14 residues. The CDR3 sequence is CASSYRTGWTEAFF. The CDR3 DNA follows: TGCGCCAGCAGCTACCGGACAGGGTGGACTGAAGCTTTCTTT. Looking up the rest from reference TRBV5-1 and TRBJ1-1 gives the full variable domain: KAGVTQTPRYLIKTRGQQVTLSCSPISGHRSVSWYQQTPGQGLQFLFEYFSETQRNKGNFPGRFSGRQFSNSRSEMNVSTLELGDSALYLCASSYRTGWTEAFFGQGTRLTVV.

The rearrangement links TRBV4-2 to TRBJ1-1; tentatively, D is TRBD1 (6 bases). Germline CDR1 LGHNA, CDR2 YNFKEQ. The CDR3 is made up of 15 amino acids. With 5 bases removed from V and 3 bases from J, the gap between germline ends came to 16 bases. The CDR3 DNA follows: TGTGCCAGCAGCGCCCGACAGGTTGGCGACACTGAAGCTTTCTTT. It encodes CASSARQVGDTEAFF.

This clonotype was counted a few times. The gene calls are TRBV7-2 and TRBJ2-7, with D tentatively TRBD1 or TRBD2 (5 bases each). Trimming stripped 0 bases from V and 3 bases from J, with 18 bases between. The CDR3 extends over 17 amino acids. From germline, CDR1 is SGHTA and CDR2 FQGNSA. CDR3 loop: CASSLAALRGPLYEQYF. In nucleotides, the CDR3 is TGTGCCAGCAGCTTAGCGGCCCTTAGGGGACCCCTCTACGAGCAGTACTTC.

This clonotype was seen at least ten times. This chain links TRBV4-2 with TRBJ2-3, with D possibly being TRBD1 or TRBD2 (6 bases each). The CDR3 loop spans 16 amino acids. The germline V gene encodes CDR1 LGHNA and CDR2 YNFKEQ. Trimming shortened V by 3 bases and J by 2 bases, and 15 bases separated the two germline ends. The CDR3 spells CASSQEGGLLTDTQYF. The CDR3 DNA reads TGTGCCAGCAGCCAGGAGGGGGGACTCCTCACAGATACGCAGTATTTT.